This passage covers 10 T cell receptor beta chains from one sample sequenced in a study of T cell responses to AZD1222 COVID-19 vaccine. Only in-frame clones appear in the TCRdb table, and some are missing; sequencing was by immunoSEQ multiplex PCR. The table has some 92,000 clones, 90% to 95% seen once; the top ten hold around 5.2%. Source: peripheral blood, taken on day 0 of MenACWY control vaccination. The receptors shown here come from an adult in good health.

Only one count was recorded for this clone. The chain joins TRBV7-2 to TRBJ2-7, with D hard to call. Germline V gives CDR1 SGHTA, CDR2 FQGNSA. This CDR3 has 15 residues. With 5 bases removed from V and 7 bases from J, the gap between germline ends came to 21 bases. The CDR3 loop is CASSKGGIVMGEQYF. The CDR3 nucleotides are TGTGCCAGCAGCAAAGGCGGCATCGTCATGGGGGAGCAGTACTTC.

The chain is built from TRBV3-1 (or the pseudogene TRBV3-2) and TRBJ1-3; weak D call: TRBD1 (5 bases). V was trimmed by 3 bases and J by 0 bases, leaving 15 bases between them. This CDR3 is built from 17 residues. Germline CDR1 and CDR2: LGHDT and YNNKEL (reference sequence). CDR3 region: CASSHNGGSTSGNTIYF. In DNA form, the CDR3 reads TGTGCCAGCAGCCACAACGGGGGGTCTACCTCTGGAAACACCATATATTTT.

This clone occurred once. The chain links TRBV18 to TRBJ2-7; D is unclear. The CDR3 is 14 residues long. Deletions cut 2 bases from V and 2 bases from J, with 10 bases between. CDR1 is KGHSH and CDR2 is LQKENI in the germline V gene. Written as DNA, the CDR3 is TGTGCCAGCTCACCATCTTCAGTCACCTACGAGCAGTACTTC. This encodes CASSPSSVTYEQYF.

This chain joins TRBV3-1 (or the pseudogene TRBV3-2) and TRBJ1-5, with a weak D call TRBD1 (5 bases). Germline V CDR1 and CDR2: LGHDT, YNNKEL (reference sequence). The CDR3 runs 15 residues. V lost 4 bases and J lost 0, with 10 bases in between. The CDR3, as DNA: TGTGCCAGCAGCCCGACAGTCAATAGCAATCAGCCCCAGCATTTT. Translation gives CASSPTVNSNQPQHF.

V is TRBV7-2 and J is TRBJ1-4; possibly TRBD1 for D (5 bases). V lost 6 bases to trimming and J lost 7 bases, with 15 bases between them. CDR1 and CDR2 from the germline V gene are SGHTA and FQGNSA. There are 14 residues in the CDR3. CDR3 residues: CASSLDSVVEKLFF. Written as DNA, the CDR3 is TGTGCCAGCAGTCTCGACAGTGTGGTTGAAAAACTGTTTTTT.

The J gene is TRBJ2-7, the V gene TRBV28; 7 bases line up with TRBD2. Germline lookup yields CDR1 MDHEN and CDR2 SYDVKM. With 4 bases clipped from V and 7 bases from J, the junction kept 1 base outside the gene matches. The CDR3 contains 11 residues. The CDR3 sequence is CASSSGLEQYF. CDR3 bases: TGTGCCAGCAGTTCGGGACTAGAGCAGTACTTC.

This chain uses TRBV11-2 with TRBJ1-3; unclear D gene. From germline, CDR1 is SGHAT and CDR2 FQNNGV. V lost 1 base, J lost 5 bases, and 12 bases lay in between. This CDR3 has 15 amino acids. In DNA form, the CDR3 reads TGTGCCAGCAGCTTAGGGACGGTGTCTAGAAACACCATATATTTT. Translation: CASSLGTVSRNTIYF.

The V and J genes are TRBV7-3 and TRBJ2-1, with D possibly matching TRBD2 (6 bases). The CDR3 consists of 15 residues. V gave up 3 bases and J gave up 1 base, with 10 bases separating them. Per germline, CDR1 SGHTA and CDR2 FQGTGA. The DNA of the CDR3 is TGTGCCAGCAGCTTGGAGGGACGGTCCTACAATGAGCAGTTCTTC. Translating gives CASSLEGRSYNEQFF.

The chain carries TRBV18 and TRBJ2-5, with a weak D call TRBD1 (5 bases). Deletions cut 3 bases from V and 5 bases from J, with 16 bases between. This CDR3 is built from 15 residues. In germline, CDR1 is KGHSH, CDR2 LQKENI. As DNA, the CDR3 is TGTGCCAGCTCACCGGCGGCAGGGAACGGCGAGACCCAGTACTTC. Residues: CASSPAAGNGETQYF.

The V call is TRBV7-2, the J call TRBJ1-5; D may be TRBD1 (5 bases). Germline V gene sequence: CDR1 SGHTA, CDR2 FQGNSA. There are 14 residues in the CDR3. V lost 3 bases and J lost 3, with 9 bases in between. The CDR3 here is CASSFGGTNQPQHF. The CDR3 nucleotides are TGTGCCAGCAGCTTTGGGGGGACCAATCAGCCCCAGCATTTT.